One and the same sample provided the 18 T cell receptor beta chains below, sequenced in a study of T-cell reconstitution after alpha-beta-depleted transplantation in children. Researchers prepared the TCRbeta library using unique molecular identifiers, the study reports. TCRdb re-called the PCR reads through MiXCR, storing one row per CDR3 protein. The sample carries 360,000 or so distinct CDR3 sequences, about a fifth recorded once. This sample comprised PBMCs from the stem cell graft donor, obtained from the stem cell graft. The receptors come from a human donor who donated a stem cell graft to a child with acute myeloid leukemia.

This chain connects TRBV29-1 to TRBJ1-2; 7 nucleotides line up with TRBD1. This CDR3 is 13 amino acids long. J gave up 6 bases and V 2 bases, and 6 bases lay outside the gene matches. The germline V gene encodes CDR1 SQVTM and CDR2 ANQGSEA. This CDR3 is CSVERGDSHGYTF. The CDR3 DNA reads as TGCAGCGTTGAAAGGGGGGACAGCCATGGCTACACCTTC.

This clonotype was observed many times. The chain recombines TRBV20-1 with TRBJ1-1; no firm D call. The V end was cut by 5 bases, the J end by 3 bases, with 7 bases between. CDR1 and CDR2 from the germline V gene are DFQATT and SNEGSKA (reference sequence). This CDR3 has 11 amino acids. The DNA for the CDR3 is TGCAGTGCTGGGATTGACACTGAAGCTTTCTTT. The encoded protein is CSAGIDTEAFF.

This clonotype was seen repeatedly, ten times or more. This chain uses TRBV29-1 with TRBJ2-3, with 10 nucleotides matching TRBD2. In germline, CDR1 is SQVTM, CDR2 ANQGSEA. V trimming: 4 bases; J trimming: 6 bases; junction bases outside the gene matches: 7. The CDR3 consists of 14 residues. The CDR3 bases are TGCAGCGTTGCTAGCGGGAGTGTTTGGGATACGCAGTATTTT. Its translation: CSVASGSVWDTQYF.

The chain recombines TRBV27 with TRBJ2-2; 10 bases agree with TRBD2. Germline V gene data show CDR1 as MNHEY and CDR2 as SMNVEV (reference sequence). This CDR3 is built from 18 residues. Trimming took 8 bases from V and 7 from J; bases not matched to a gene: 19. The CDR3 nucleotides read TGTGCCAGCCGTGTGGGTGTAGCGGGAGGCCCTAAGGGCGGGGAGCTGTTTTTT. Its translation is CASRVGVAGGPKGGELFF.

The chain carries TRBV12-3 or TRBV12-4 and TRBJ2-1; no definite D call. V lost 6 bases to trimming and J lost 2 bases, with 17 bases between them. This CDR3 is built from 16 residues. The CDR3 is CASSPLWQYTYNEQFF. In DNA form, the CDR3 reads TGTGCCAGCAGCCCCCTGTGGCAGTACACCTACAATGAGCAGTTCTTC.

The V and J genes are TRBV5-1 and TRBJ2-7, with D perhaps matching TRBD2 (6 bases). Trimming cost V 0 bases and J 7 bases, with 11 bases left between them. In germline, CDR1 is SGHRS, CDR2 YFSETQ. There are 13 residues in the CDR3. The DNA of the CDR3 is TGCGCCAGCAGCTTGGCCGGGACTGAAGAGCAGTACTTC. Residues: CASSLAGTEEQYF.

This clonotype was counted ten times or more. The V and J genes are TRBV20-1 and TRBJ2-3; TRBD2 aligns across 10 bases. Germline-derived CDR1 and CDR2 are DFQATT and SNEGSKA (reference sequence). V lost 7 bases to trimming and J lost 0 bases; unmatched junction nucleotides: 7. This CDR3 region has 15 residues. The CDR3 spells CSELMTSGSTDTQYF. CDR3 nucleotide sequence: TGCAGTGAGTTAATGACTAGCGGGAGCACAGATACGCAGTATTTT.

This clonotype was counted ten times or more. The gene calls are TRBV29-1 and TRBJ2-3; 7 bases agree with TRBD1. V lost 6 bases and J lost 8; bases outside the gene matches: 8. Germline V gene lookup returns CDR1 SQVTM and CDR2 ANQGSEA. The CDR3 has 12 amino acids. The CDR3 protein is CSVTRQGGTQYF. CDR3 nucleotide sequence: TGCAGCGTCACCCGACAGGGTGGTACGCAGTATTTT.

This clonotype was recorded a few times. The chain uses TRBV6-1 and TRBJ2-7; maybe TRBD2 (6 bases). This CDR3 contains 16 residues. Trimming removed 2 bases from V and 3 bases from J, with 17 bases in between. The germline V gene has CDR1 MNHNS and CDR2 SASEGT. Written as DNA, the CDR3 is TGTGCCAGCAGTGAACTCGGGGGTCCCGGCGTCTACGAGCAGTACTTC. It translates to CASSELGGPGVYEQYF.

This clonotype was seen repeatedly, ten times or more. DNA of the CDR3: TGTGCCAGCAGTTACTCGAATAGGCGGACTAGCGGGAAGATTTCCTACAATGAGCAGTTCTTC. This translates into CASSYSNRRTSGKISYNEQFF. The chain carries TRBV6-2 or TRBV6-3 and TRBJ2-1, with 12 bases identical to TRBD2. The CDR3 runs to 21 residues. Germline V gives CDR1 MNHEY, CDR2 SVGEGT. The J segment lost 1 base and the V segment lost 0 bases, leaving 13 bases of the junction unmatched.

This clonotype showed up just a few times. The chain links TRBV5-1 to TRBJ2-3; no clear D gene. Germline V lookup: CDR1 SGHRS, CDR2 YFSETQ. V was cut by 3 bases and J by 0 bases, with 8 bases left in between. The CDR3 length is 14 residues. CDR3 sequence (DNA): TGCGCCAGCAGCTCTGCCGGGAGCACAGATACGCAGTATTTT. Protein product: CASSSAGSTDTQYF.

The CDR3 is CASSYTWVLAGAGTGELFF. CDR3 coding DNA: TGTGCCAGCAGTTACACCTGGGTACTAGCGGGAGCCGGAACCGGGGAGCTGTTTTTT. This chain joins TRBV12-3 or TRBV12-4 and TRBJ2-2; TRBD2 matches 11 bases. The CDR3 consists of 19 residues. V dropped 4 bases and J dropped 5; count of bases not matched to a gene: 15.

The genes are TRBV27 and TRBJ2-7; D is perhaps TRBD2 (5 bases). The V and J ends lost 6 bases and 4 bases respectively, with 19 bases between them. Germline-derived CDR1 and CDR2 are MNHEY and SMNVEV (reference sequence). The CDR3 length is 15 residues. CDR3 coding DNA: TGTGCCAGCAGCATTAGGGAAACTAGTTTATACGAGCAGTACTTC. This codes for CASSIRETSLYEQYF.

The chain links TRBV20-1 to TRBJ1-2; D unclear. The germline V gene encodes CDR1 DFQATT and CDR2 SNEGSKA (reference sequence). V dropped 2 bases and J dropped 0 bases, with 10 bases sitting between them. The CDR3 consists of 14 residues. CDR3 in DNA: TGCAGTGCTAGACAGATGGAGTCTAACTATGGCTACACCTTC. Translation gives CSARQMESNYGYTF.

This clonotype was counted at least ten times. The chain carries TRBV7-3 and TRBJ2-3; 10 bases are shared with TRBD2. There are 15 residues in the CDR3. CDR1 and CDR2 from the germline V gene are SGHTA and FQGTGA. The J segment lost 3 bases and the V segment lost 4 bases, leaving 4 bases of the junction unmatched. In DNA, the CDR3 is TGTGCCAGCAGCTCGAGCGGGGGGGGAACAGATACGCAGTATTTT. It codes for CASSSSGGGTDTQYF.

This clonotype appeared many times. The chain carries TRBV29-1 and TRBJ2-2, with D perhaps TRBD1 (5 bases). In germline, CDR1 is SQVTM, CDR2 ANQGSEA. Trimming removed 4 bases at V and 5 bases at J, with 14 bases between. CDR3 length: 14 residues. The CDR3 sequence is CSVGGIGITGELFF. CDR3 DNA: TGCAGCGTTGGGGGCATAGGGATTACCGGGGAGCTGTTTTTT.

J is TRBJ2-3 and V is TRBV20-1, with TRBD1 matching 9 bases. With 5 bases clipped from V and 6 bases from J, the junction kept 12 bases outside the gene matches. The CDR3 is 15 amino acids. The germline CDR1 and CDR2 sequences are DFQATT and SNEGSKA (reference sequence). This CDR3 is CSAPTRTGESDTQYF. For the CDR3, the DNA is TGCAGTGCTCCGACTCGGACAGGGGAATCCGATACGCAGTATTTT.

The V call is TRBV4-2, the J call TRBJ2-7; D remains unclear. The V end lost 0 bases, the J end lost 0 bases, and 9 bases lay between the germline ends. Germline V gene sequence: CDR1 LGHNA, CDR2 YNFKEQ. This CDR3 contains 15 residues. The CDR3 DNA sequence: TGTGCCAGCAGCCAAGAATCCTCCGACTCCTACGAGCAGTACTTC. Its translation is CASSQESSDSYEQYF.